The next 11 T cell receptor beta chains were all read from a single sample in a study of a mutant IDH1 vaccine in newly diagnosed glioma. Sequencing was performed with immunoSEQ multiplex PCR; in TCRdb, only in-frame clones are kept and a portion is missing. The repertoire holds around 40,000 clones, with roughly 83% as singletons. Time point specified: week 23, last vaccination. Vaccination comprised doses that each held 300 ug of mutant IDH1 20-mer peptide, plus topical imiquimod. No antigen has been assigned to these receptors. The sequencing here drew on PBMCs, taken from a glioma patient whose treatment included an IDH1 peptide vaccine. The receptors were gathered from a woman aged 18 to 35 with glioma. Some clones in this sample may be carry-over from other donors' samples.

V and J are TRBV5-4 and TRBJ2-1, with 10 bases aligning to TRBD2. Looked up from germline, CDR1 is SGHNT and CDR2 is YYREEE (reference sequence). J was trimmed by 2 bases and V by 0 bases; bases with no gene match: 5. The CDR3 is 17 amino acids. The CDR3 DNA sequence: TGTGCCAGCAGCTTGGGTAGCGGGAGGCCCCCCTACAATGAGCAGTTCTTC. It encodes CASSLGSGRPPYNEQFF.

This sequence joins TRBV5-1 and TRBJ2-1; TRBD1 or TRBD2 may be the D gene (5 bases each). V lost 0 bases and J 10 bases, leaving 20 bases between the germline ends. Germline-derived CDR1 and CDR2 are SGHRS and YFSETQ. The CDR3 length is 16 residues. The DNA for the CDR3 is TGCGCCAGCAGCTTGGGAGGGGCGCAGGCCTTGGGGGAGCAGTTCTTC. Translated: CASSLGGAQALGEQFF.

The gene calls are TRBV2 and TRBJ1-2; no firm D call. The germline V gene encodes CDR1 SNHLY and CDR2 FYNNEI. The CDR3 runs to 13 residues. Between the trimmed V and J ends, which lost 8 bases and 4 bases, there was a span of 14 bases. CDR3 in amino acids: CASSREKGYGYTF. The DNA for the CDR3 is TGTGCCAGCTCTCGGGAGAAGGGCTATGGCTACACCTTC.

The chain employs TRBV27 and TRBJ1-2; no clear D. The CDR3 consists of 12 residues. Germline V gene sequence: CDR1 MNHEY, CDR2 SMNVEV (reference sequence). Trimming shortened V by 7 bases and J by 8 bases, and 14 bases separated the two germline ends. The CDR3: CASNKTMEGYTF. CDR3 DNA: TGTGCCAGCAATAAGACTATGGAGGGCTACACCTTC.

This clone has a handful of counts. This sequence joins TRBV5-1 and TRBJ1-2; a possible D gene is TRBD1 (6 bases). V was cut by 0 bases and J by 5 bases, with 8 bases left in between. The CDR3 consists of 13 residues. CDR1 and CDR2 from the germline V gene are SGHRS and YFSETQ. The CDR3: CASSLDREYGYTF. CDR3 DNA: TGCGCCAGCAGCTTGGACAGGGAATATGGCTACACCTTC.

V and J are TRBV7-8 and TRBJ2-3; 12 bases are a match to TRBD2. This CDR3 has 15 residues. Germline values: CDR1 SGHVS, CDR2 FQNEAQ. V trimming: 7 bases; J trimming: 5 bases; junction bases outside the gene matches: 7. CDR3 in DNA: TGTGCCAGCACCATAGGACTAGCGGGAATAGATACGCAGTATTTT. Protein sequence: CASTIGLAGIDTQYF.

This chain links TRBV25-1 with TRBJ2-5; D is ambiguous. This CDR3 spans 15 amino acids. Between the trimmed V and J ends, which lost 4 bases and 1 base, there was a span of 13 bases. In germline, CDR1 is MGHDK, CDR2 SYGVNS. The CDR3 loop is CASSGTFISQETQYF. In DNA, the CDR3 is TGTGCCAGCAGTGGGACGTTCATATCCCAAGAGACCCAGTACTTC.

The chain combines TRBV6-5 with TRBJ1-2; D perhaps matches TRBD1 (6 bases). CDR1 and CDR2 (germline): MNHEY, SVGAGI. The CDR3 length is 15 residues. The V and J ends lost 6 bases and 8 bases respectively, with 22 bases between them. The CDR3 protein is CASRRATIRGGGYTF. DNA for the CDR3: TGTGCCAGCAGACGGGCGACCATCAGGGGTGGAGGCTACACCTTC.

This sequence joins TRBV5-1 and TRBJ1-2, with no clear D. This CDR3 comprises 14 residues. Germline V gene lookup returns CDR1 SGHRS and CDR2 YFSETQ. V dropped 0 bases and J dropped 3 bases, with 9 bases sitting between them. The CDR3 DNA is TGCGCCAGCAGCTTGGCTAAGCAAGACTATGGCTACACCTTC. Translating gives CASSLAKQDYGYTF.

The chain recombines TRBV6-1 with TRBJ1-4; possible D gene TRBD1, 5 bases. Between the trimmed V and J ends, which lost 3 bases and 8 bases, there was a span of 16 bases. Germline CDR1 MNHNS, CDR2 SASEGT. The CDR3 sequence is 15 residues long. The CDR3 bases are TGTGCCAGCAGTGAGGGTGCAGGGAGGCACGAAAAACTGTTTTTT. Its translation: CASSEGAGRHEKLFF.

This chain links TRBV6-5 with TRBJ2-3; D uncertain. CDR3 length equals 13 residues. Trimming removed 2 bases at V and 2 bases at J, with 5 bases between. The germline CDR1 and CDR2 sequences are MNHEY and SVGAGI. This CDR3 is CASSYDLTDTQYF. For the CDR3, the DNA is TGTGCCAGCAGTTACGACCTCACAGATACGCAGTATTTT.